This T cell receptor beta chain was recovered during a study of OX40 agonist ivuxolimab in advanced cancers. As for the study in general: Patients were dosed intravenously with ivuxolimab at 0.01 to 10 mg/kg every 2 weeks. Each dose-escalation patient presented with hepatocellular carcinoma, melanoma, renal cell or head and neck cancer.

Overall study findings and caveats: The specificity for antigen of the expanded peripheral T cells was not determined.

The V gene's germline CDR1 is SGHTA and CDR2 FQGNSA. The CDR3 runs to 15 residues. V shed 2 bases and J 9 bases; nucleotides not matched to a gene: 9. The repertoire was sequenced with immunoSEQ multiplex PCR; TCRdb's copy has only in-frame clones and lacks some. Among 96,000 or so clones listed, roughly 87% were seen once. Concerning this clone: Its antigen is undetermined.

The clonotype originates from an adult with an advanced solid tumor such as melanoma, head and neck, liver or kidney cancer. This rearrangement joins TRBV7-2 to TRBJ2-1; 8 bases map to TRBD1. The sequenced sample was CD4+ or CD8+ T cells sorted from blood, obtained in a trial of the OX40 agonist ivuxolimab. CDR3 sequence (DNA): TGTGCCAGCAGCTTATTCTTCAGGGGGCAGGGTGAGCAGTTCTTC. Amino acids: CASSLFFRGQGEQFF. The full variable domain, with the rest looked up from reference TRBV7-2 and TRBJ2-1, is GAGVSQSPSNKVTEKGKDVELRCDPISGHTALYWYRQSLGQGLEFLIYFQGNSAPDKSGLPSDRFSAERTGGSVSTLTIQRTQQEDSAVYLCASSLFFRGQGEQFFGPGTRLTVL.